This record concerns one TCR beta chain sequence. This entry comes from a study of blood T cell repertoires in COVID-19. Turning to the study itself: Sources were T cells, B-cell-depleted T cells, or PBMCs; the material itself was cDNA or gDNA.

The germline V gene has CDR1 MGHDK and CDR2 SYGVNS. V shed 8 bases, J shed 0 bases, and the junction held 10 bases outside the gene matches. The CDR3 runs to 16 residues. Generated by immunoSEQ multiplex PCR, the TCRdb table keeps only in-frame clones and is missing some. The repertoire consists of some 490,000 clones, with 80% to 90% occurring once and the leading ten covering 3% to 4%. The specimen sequenced was peripheral blood. The receptor was derived from a human donor in a cohort sampled during active COVID-19. The genes are TRBV25-1 and TRBJ2-1, with TRBD2 matching over 7 bases. The CDR3 nucleotides are TGTGCCAGCCTCAGTGATACTAGCGACTCCTACAATGAGCAGTTCTTC. This encodes CASLSDTSDSYNEQFF.